The present T cell receptor (beta chain) was sequenced within a study of blood T cell repertoires in COVID-19. About the research overall: Samples of COVID-19 (acute and convalescent) were obtained from the United States, Italy and Spain. T cells, B-cell-depleted T cells, or PBMCs supplied cDNA or gDNA.

Seattle's cohort entered during active infection and was followed longitudinally. The assay was immunoSEQ multiplex PCR, and TCRdb's table has in-frame clones only and misses some. This sample has fewer than 400,000 clones, with 85% to 90% found just once. CDR1 and CDR2 from the germline V gene are LNHDA and SQIVND (reference sequence). The CDR3 length is 14 residues. Deletions cut 3 bases from V and 7 bases from J, with 13 bases between. In its sample, this clone was seen once. V gene TRBV19 combines with J gene TRBJ1-5; a weak D match, TRBD1 (6 bases). This TCR was recovered from a woman aged 25 to 39 with COVID-19, enrolled during active disease. Sequencing used peripheral blood. The CDR3 nucleotides are TGTGCCAGTAGTATTACAGGGTCTAGGCAGCCCCAGCATTTT. It encodes CASSITGSRQPQHF.